Shown below are 23 T cell receptor beta chains from a single sample sequenced in a study of CD8 T cells in Susac syndrome. With random hexamers, 0.5 to 1 ug RNA was reverse transcribed. TCRdb re-derived calls from the immunoSEQ multiplex PCR reads in MiXCR, one entry per CDR3 protein. The sample yields 170,000 or so distinct CDR3 sequences, just under 95% seen once. The specimen sequenced was CD4+ T cells from PBMCs. The receptors here all came from a human donor with Susac syndrome.

This sequence joins TRBV20-1 and TRBJ2-3; 10 nucleotides agree with TRBD2. Germline V gives CDR1 DFQATT, CDR2 SNEGSKA (reference sequence). V lost 0 bases to trimming and J lost 3 bases; unmatched junction nucleotides: 6. This CDR3 spans 16 amino acids. CDR3 DNA sequence: TGCAGTGCTAGAGATCTCCGAGCGGGGGGGACAGATACGCAGTATTTT. Its protein is CSARDLRAGGTDTQYF.

CDR3 sequence (DNA): TGCAGTGGCCGGGGGGGCCGGGGAGAGACCCAGTACTTC. Protein: CSGRGGRGETQYF. The rearrangement joins TRBV20-1 to TRBJ2-5; TRBD2 matches 8 bases. Germline loops: CDR1 DFQATT, CDR2 SNEGSKA (reference sequence). This CDR3 comprises 13 residues. The trim removed 7 bases at V and 4 bases at J, leaving 8 bases unmatched.

The chain employs TRBV30 and TRBJ2-5; unclear D gene. V was trimmed by 3 bases and J by 5 bases, leaving 19 bases between them. Per the germline V gene, CDR1 is GTSNPN and CDR2 is SVGIG (reference sequence). The length of the CDR3 is 15 residues. The chain's CDR3 is CAWSPLSRVVETQYF. In DNA form, the CDR3 reads TGTGCCTGGAGCCCCCTATCTCGAGTGGTGGAGACCCAGTACTTC.

This clonotype was observed a few times. The V gene is TRBV5-1, the J gene TRBJ2-7; TRBD1 might be the D (5 bases). The CDR3 contains 13 residues. CDR1 and CDR2 (germline): SGHRS, YFSETQ. Trimming pared 1 base from V and 6 bases from J, leaving 11 bases between. CDR3 residues: CASSLQGLSEQYF. CDR3 bases: TGCGCCAGCAGCTTGCAGGGTTTAAGCGAGCAGTACTTC.

The CDR3 region is CASSPRGFEEQYF. The CDR3 DNA is TGTGCCAGCTCACCACGGGGGTTCGAAGAGCAGTACTTC. V is TRBV18 and J is TRBJ2-7; possibly TRBD1 or TRBD2 for D (5 bases each). This CDR3 has 13 amino acids. Germline loops: CDR1 KGHSH, CDR2 LQKENI. Trimming removed 1 base at V and 7 bases at J, with 11 bases between.

For the CDR3, the DNA is TGTGCCAGTAGTTCGGCCGGGGCGGCGGGAGCGCTCCAAGAGACCCAGTACTTC. Protein product: CASSSAGAAGALQETQYF. The J gene is TRBJ2-5, the V gene TRBV19, with TRBD2 matching over 7 bases. Germline CDR1 and CDR2: LNHDA and SQIVND (reference sequence). The V segment lost 5 bases and the J segment 1 base; nucleotides outside the gene matches: 16. The CDR3 runs to 18 residues.

The chain joins TRBV29-1 to TRBJ1-1; possibly TRBD1 for D (6 bases). The V end lost 6 bases, the J end lost 3 bases, and 17 bases lay between the germline ends. There are 14 residues in the CDR3. Germline values: CDR1 SQVTM, CDR2 ANQGSEA. CDR3 nucleotides: TGCAGCGTGGTAACAGGGATGGCGGACACTGAAGCTTTCTTT. It yields the protein CSVVTGMADTEAFF.

The rearrangement uses TRBV20-1 and TRBJ2-1, with 10 bases fitting TRBD2. V lost 4 bases and J lost 10; bases outside the gene matches: 13. Germline CDR1 reads DFQATT; CDR2 reads SNEGSKA (reference sequence). The CDR3 consists of 15 residues. CDR3: CSANDWASGSNEQFF. DNA for the CDR3: TGCAGTGCTAATGATTGGGCTAGCGGGAGTAACGAGCAGTTCTTC.

Note on this clonotype: The junction shows a germline mismatch at one end, possibly a read error. The chain has TRBV7-9 and TRBJ2-7; no reliable D call. Per germline, CDR1 SEHNR and CDR2 FQNEAQ (reference sequence). This CDR3 is built from 14 residues. This chain's CDR3 is CASSFRANAYEQYF. DNA for the CDR3: TGTGCCAGCAGCTTCCGGGCAAACGCCTATGAGCAGTACTTC.

The chain recombines TRBV25-1 with TRBJ1-1; 8 positions agree with TRBD1. Germline V gene lookup returns CDR1 MGHDK and CDR2 SYGVNS. CDR3 size: 15 residues. J was trimmed by 2 bases and V by 0 bases; bases with no gene match: 2. CDR3 nucleotides: TGTGCCAGCAGTGAATATGCAGGGGGCAACACTGAAGCTTTCTTT. Its protein product is CASSEYAGGNTEAFF.

The CDR3 DNA reads TGCGCCAGCAGCGTGGACCTTGGTACCACTGAAGCTTTCTTT. The encoded protein is CASSVDLGTTEAFF. The chain uses TRBV5-1 and TRBJ1-1; no reliable D call. V lost 4 bases and J lost 4, with 14 bases in between. CDR1 is SGHRS and CDR2 is YFSETQ in the germline V gene. This CDR3 is built from 14 residues. Together with reference TRBV5-1 and TRBJ1-1, the CDR3 gives the full variable domain: KAGVTQTPRYLIKTRGQQVTLSCSPISGHRSVSWYQQTPGQGLQFLFEYFSETQRNKGNFPGRFSGRQFSNSRSEMNVSTLELGDSALYLCASSVDLGTTEAFFGQGTRLTVV.

The rearrangement uses TRBV4-2 and TRBJ2-7; D ambiguous. V was trimmed by 0 bases and J by 2 bases, leaving 11 bases between them. Per germline, CDR1 LGHNA and CDR2 YNFKEQ. There are 15 residues in the CDR3. The DNA of the CDR3 is TGTGCCAGCAGCCAAGAAGGCCCTACCGCCTACGAGCAGTACTTC. This gives the protein CASSQEGPTAYEQYF.

The chain combines TRBV7-9 with TRBJ1-2; D is perhaps TRBD1 (6 bases). Germline loops: CDR1 SEHNR, CDR2 FQNEAQ (reference sequence). V lost 8 bases to trimming and J lost 6 bases, with 25 bases between them. The CDR3 is 16 amino acids. As DNA, the CDR3 is TGTGCCAGCGGAATTCTTGGGGGCAGAATCGCTGATGGCTACACCTTC. This encodes CASGILGGRIADGYTF.

The V call is TRBV20-1, the J call TRBJ2-2; 7 bases align to TRBD2. CDR3 length: 13 residues. Germline V CDR1 and CDR2: DFQATT, SNEGSKA (reference sequence). The V gene end was trimmed by 7 bases and the J gene end by 2 bases; junction bases not matched to a gene: 4. The CDR3 DNA reads TGCAGTGGGCTAGCGGCAAACACCGGGGAGCTGTTTTTT. Translated, it gives CSGLAANTGELFF.

V and J are TRBV20-1 and TRBJ2-3; 7 positions agree with TRBD1. Germline V gives CDR1 DFQATT, CDR2 SNEGSKA (reference sequence). The CDR3 covers 13 residues. V lost 6 bases, J lost 2 bases, and 5 bases stayed unmatched. Here the CDR3 reads CSAMGQPTDTQYF. CDR3 DNA: TGCAGTGCCATGGGACAGCCCACAGATACGCAGTATTTT.

The genes are TRBV2 and TRBJ2-2; D is possibly TRBD1 (5 bases). V lost 7 bases and J 6 bases, leaving 12 bases between the germline ends. CDR1 is SNHLY and CDR2 is FYNNEI in the germline V gene. The CDR3 totals 13 residues. CDR3 residues: CASTLTAAGELFF. In nucleotides, the CDR3 is TGTGCCAGCACCTTGACAGCCGCCGGGGAGCTGTTTTTT.

This clonotype came up once. The chain combines TRBV3-1 with TRBJ1-5; no reliable D call. V was pared by 1 base and J by 5 bases, with 6 bases between. The CDR3 has 13 residues. Germline V gene sequence: CDR1 LGHDT, CDR2 YNNKEL (reference sequence). The CDR3, as DNA: TGTGCCAGCAGCCAAGGTTCTTATCAGCCCCAGCATTTT. Its translation is CASSQGSYQPQHF.

This clonotype has a single count. This rearrangement joins TRBV27 to TRBJ1-6; TRBD1 is a possible D gene (5 bases). V was clipped by 0 bases and J by 10 bases, with 13 bases between them. The CDR3 has 15 amino acids. Looked up from germline, CDR1 is MNHEY and CDR2 is SMNVEV (reference sequence). The DNA of the CDR3 is TGTGCCAGCAGTTTATCGACCAGGGTGGGATCACCCCTCCACTTT. This sequence encodes CASSLSTRVGSPLHF.

The gene calls are TRBV15 and TRBJ1-2; D is possibly TRBD1 (6 bases). The CDR3 spans 17 residues. V lost 1 base and J 4 bases, leaving 19 bases between the germline ends. Germline CDR1 reads LNHNV; CDR2 reads YYDKDF (reference sequence). CDR3 amino acids: CATSRGTGGMYGYGYTF. CDR3 in DNA: TGTGCCACCAGCAGAGGGACGGGGGGCATGTATGGCTATGGCTACACCTTC.

The rearrangement uses TRBV28 and TRBJ2-7; D is perhaps TRBD2 (5 bases). V was shortened by 8 bases and J by 2 bases, with 13 bases between the two germline ends. Germline V gene lookup returns CDR1 MDHEN and CDR2 SYDVKM. The CDR3 runs 13 residues. The CDR3 sequence is CASGRTFPYEQYF. The CDR3 DNA reads as TGTGCCAGCGGGCGGACTTTCCCCTACGAGCAGTACTTC.

This clonotype has a single count. The chain carries TRBV7-9 and TRBJ2-5; no definite D call. Germline V lookup: CDR1 SEHNR, CDR2 FQNEAQ (reference sequence). V shed 1 base and J shed 2 bases, with 11 bases lying between them. The CDR3 sequence is 15 residues long. The CDR3, as DNA: TGTGCCAGCAGCTTAGGAGGTGTTATACAAGAGACCCAGTACTTC. Its translation: CASSLGGVIQETQYF.

CDR3 nucleotides: TGCGCCAGCAGTGGACAGGGGTACACAGATACGCAGTATTTT. Protein sequence: CASSGQGYTDTQYF. This chain joins TRBV5-1 and TRBJ2-3, with 9 bases matching TRBD1. V lost 5 bases and J lost 2; bases outside the gene matches: 3. Germline CDR1 reads SGHRS; CDR2 reads YFSETQ. This CDR3 region has 14 residues.

V is TRBV5-6 and J is TRBJ1-2; D possibly corresponds to TRBD1 (6 bases). Trimming removed 0 bases at V and 5 bases at J, with 17 bases between. The CDR3 is 16 residues long. The germline gives CDR1 SGHDT, CDR2 YYEEEE. The CDR3 sequence: CASSLVVTGARYGYTF. In DNA, the CDR3 is TGTGCCAGCAGCTTGGTCGTTACGGGGGCTCGTTATGGCTACACCTTC.